This is a list of T cell receptor beta chains from one sample in a study of CD8+CD57+ T cells in acquired aplastic anemia. TCRdb re-called the reads with MiXCR, one entry per CDR3 protein. The data hold 400,000 to 450,000 distinct CDR3 sequences, with around 68% observed a single time. The sequencing sample was made of sorted CD4+, CD8+, or CD8+CD57+ T cells (not recorded which) from PBMCs. The receptors originated from a human donor in good health, serving as a control. Each CDR3 is given with its conserved first and last residue. The D gene is left open where the match is weak. Size tells how often a clone was seen (once, few, many) or the class of an expanded clone, and some rows leave it out.

D | size | J | V | DNA | CDR3
TRBD2 | NA | TRBJ2-6 | TRBV12-3/TRBV12-4 | TGTGCCAGCAGTACAGCGGGGGCCGGTGGGGCCAACGTCCTGACTTTC | CASSTAGAGGANVLTF
NA | many | TRBJ2-2 | TRBV7-7 | TGTGCCAGCAGCTTAGCGGACATGAGCTCCACCGGGGAGCTGTTTTTT | CASSLADMSSTGELFF
NA | NA | TRBJ2-7 | TRBV9 | TGTGCCAGCAGCGTAGGTCCGAACACCGGGGAGCTGTACTTC | CASSVGPNTGELYF
TRBD2 | many | TRBJ2-2 | TRBV7-2 | TGTGCCAGCAGGGCCCGACGTAGCGGGGGGCTCAACACCGGGGAGCTGTTTTTT | CASRARRSGGLNTGELFF
NA | once | TRBJ1-5 | TRBV7-2 | TGTGCCAGCAGCTTTTTCCAAGACGAGCATCAGCCCCGGCATTTT | CASSFFQDEHQPRHF
NA | NA | TRBJ2-7 | TRBV20-1 | TGCAGTGCTAGAATCGGGGTAACCACCCACGAGCAGTACTTC | CSARIGVTTHEQYF
NA | once | TRBJ2-7 | TRBV4-3 | TGCGCCAGCAGCCAAGTCCCCTCCTACGAGCAGTACTTC | CASSQVPSYEQYF
NA | NA | TRBJ1-2 | TRBV7-8 | TGTGCCAGCAGCCCTGAAGCGTACTATGGCTACACCTTC | CASSPEAYYGYTF
NA | NA | TRBJ1-2 | TRBV7-2 | TGTGCCAGCAGCTTAGCGGGGGCAGGTTTTTGCTACCCCTTC | CASSLAGAGFCYPF
NA | few | TRBJ1-6 | TRBV2 | TGTGCCAGCAGTGAAATTCGGGGAGCTGATATGGATTCACCCCTCCACTTT | CASSEIRGADMDSPLHF
NA | NA | TRBJ1-1 | TRBV7-6 | TGTGCCAGCAGCTTTGGGGGCGGGTACACTGAAGCTTTCTTT | CASSFGGGYTEAFF
NA | NA | TRBJ1-4 | TRBV20-1 | TGCAGTGCTAGAGCGACTAGCGGGGGGGACAATGAAAAACTGTTTTTT | CSARATSGGDNEKLFF
NA | many | TRBJ1-1 | TRBV10-1 | TGCGCCAGCAGCGAAAAGGAGAGTGAGATGAACACTGAAGCTTTCTTT | CASSEKESEMNTEAFF
NA | once | TRBJ1-2 | TRBV5-1 | TGCGCCAGCAGCCTACCCGACGGGACAAAGAAGAATGGCTACACCTTC | CASSLPDGTKKNGYTF
NA | many | TRBJ1-5 | TRBV6-5 | TGTGCCAGCAGCGGGATAGCCGGGGGTCAGCCCCAGCATTTT | CASSGIAGGQPQHF
NA | NA | TRBJ2-5 | TRBV20-1 | TGCAGTGCCCCTCAGTCAGAACAGAACAAGTACTTC | CSAPQSEQNKYF
NA | NA | TRBJ2-5 | TRBV9 | TGTGCCAGCAGCGTAGCTAAGGAAGAGACCCAGTACTTC | CASSVAKEETQYF
TRBD1 | NA | TRBJ1-2 | TRBV7-2 | TGTGCCAGCAGCACGGGACAGGGGAACACCGGGGAGCTGACCTTC | CASSTGQGNTGELTF
NA | many | TRBJ2-1 | TRBV2 | TGTGCCAGCAGTGTCTTGATTGTGGGCTACAATGAGCAGTTCTTC | CASSVLIVGYNEQFF
NA | NA | TRBJ2-7 | TRBV3-2 | TGTGCCAGCAGCTCCACAGGGCGAACGCCGTACGAGCAGTACTTC | CASSSTGRTPYEQYF